A selection of T cell receptor beta chains follows, all from one sample in a study of T-cell memory formation after mild COVID-19. TCRdb recomputed calls from the 5' RACE reads with MiXCR, one row per CDR3 protein. The table has hundreds of thousands of distinct CDR3 sequences, roughly 15% seen once; the top ten hold roughly 23%. Sequenced material: PBMCs or a T cell subset sorted from them (not recorded which). These receptors originate from a man between 18 and 35 years old who had mild COVID-19 (a few samples of this study predate the infection). Cell type and time point are not known. Each CDR3 is given with its conserved first and last residue. The D gene is left open where the match is weak. Size tells how often a clone was seen (once, few, many) or the class of an expanded clone, and some rows leave it out.

cdr3_nt: TGTGCCAGCAGTAATAACAGAGGGGGCGACGAGCAGTACTTC; cdr3_aa: CASSNNRGGDEQYF; clone_size: few; j_call: TRBJ2-7; v_call: TRBV12-3/TRBV12-4; cdr3_length: 14; d_call: TRBD1
cdr3_nt: TGCGCCAGCAGCTTGAATCCGGGGACACAAGAGACCCAGTACTTC; cdr3_aa: CASSLNPGTQETQYF; clone_size: few; j_call: TRBJ2-5; v_call: TRBV5-1; cdr3_length: 15; d_call: -
cdr3_nt: TGTGCCAGCAGTGAACGGGGGCTCGAGGGGAGCAATCAGCCCCAGCATTTT; cdr3_aa: CASSERGLEGSNQPQHF; clone_size: -; j_call: TRBJ1-5; v_call: TRBV25-1; cdr3_length: 17; d_call: -
cdr3_nt: TGCACCTTATCCCCAACCTCCAGAGAGACCCAGTACTTC; cdr3_aa: CTLSPTSRETQYF; clone_size: -; j_call: TRBJ2-5; v_call: TRBV20-1; cdr3_length: 13; d_call: -
cdr3_nt: TGTGCCAGCAGTTTTCAGTTTGTTACGCCTACTGAGCAGTCCTTC; cdr3_aa: CASSFQFVTPTEQSF; clone_size: -; j_call: TRBJ2-1; v_call: TRBV12-3/TRBV12-4; cdr3_length: 15; d_call: -
cdr3_nt: TGTGCCAGCACCAGGACTAGCGGGGGCCTTTTGCAAGAGACCCAGTACTTC; cdr3_aa: CASTRTSGGLLQETQYF; clone_size: -; j_call: TRBJ2-5; v_call: TRBV6-2/TRBV6-3; cdr3_length: 17; d_call: TRBD2
cdr3_nt: TGTGCCAGCAGTTGGGGGGATGGGGAGCTGTTTTTT; cdr3_aa: CASSWGDGELFF; clone_size: -; j_call: TRBJ2-2; v_call: TRBV12-3/TRBV12-4; cdr3_length: 12; d_call: -
cdr3_nt: TGTGCCAGCAGTGATCTTACAGGGGTTCAGCCCCAGCATTTT; cdr3_aa: CASSDLTGVQPQHF; clone_size: -; j_call: TRBJ1-5; v_call: TRBV6-6; cdr3_length: 14; d_call: TRBD1
cdr3_nt: TGCGCCAGCAGCCAAGTTTCAGCCATCTATGGCTACACCTTC; cdr3_aa: CASSQVSAIYGYTF; clone_size: -; j_call: TRBJ1-2; v_call: TRBV4-1; cdr3_length: 14; d_call: -
cdr3_nt: TGCAGCGTTTATCTGAACTATGGCTACACCTTC; cdr3_aa: CSVYLNYGYTF; clone_size: many; j_call: TRBJ1-2; v_call: TRBV29-1; cdr3_length: 11; d_call: -
cdr3_nt: TGTGCCAGCTCACCTTCCCCAGGGGAGGACGGTTCCTACGAGCAGTACTTC; cdr3_aa: CASSPSPGEDGSYEQYF; clone_size: few; j_call: TRBJ2-7; v_call: TRBV18; cdr3_length: 17; d_call: -
cdr3_nt: TGCGCCAGCAGCCAAGTCATGGGACAGGCATCACCCCTCCACTTT; cdr3_aa: CASSQVMGQASPLHF; clone_size: -; j_call: TRBJ1-6; v_call: TRBV4-1; cdr3_length: 15; d_call: TRBD1
cdr3_nt: TGTGCCAGCAGCTGGCCTTCGGTTACCGGGGAGCTGTTTTTT; cdr3_aa: CASSWPSVTGELFF; clone_size: -; j_call: TRBJ2-2; v_call: TRBV7-9; cdr3_length: 14; d_call: -
cdr3_nt: TGCGCCAGCAGCCAGCACATCCTTACAGAGGTTGAGCAGTTCTTC; cdr3_aa: CASSQHILTEVEQFF; clone_size: -; j_call: TRBJ2-1; v_call: TRBV4-3; cdr3_length: 15; d_call: -
cdr3_nt: TGTGCCACCAGCAGAGGGGTAGCCTCTACGGGGACCCAGTACTTC; cdr3_aa: CATSRGVASTGTQYF; clone_size: -; j_call: TRBJ2-5; v_call: TRBV15; cdr3_length: 15; d_call: -
cdr3_nt: TGTGCCAGCAGCCGCGAAAGGAATGAGCAGTTCTTC; cdr3_aa: CASSRERNEQFF; clone_size: -; j_call: TRBJ2-1; v_call: TRBV7-2; cdr3_length: 12; d_call: -
cdr3_nt: TGCAGCGTTTCCGGGACTAGCGGGGTACTAACAGATACGCAGTATTTT; cdr3_aa: CSVSGTSGVLTDTQYF; clone_size: few; j_call: TRBJ2-3; v_call: TRBV29-1; cdr3_length: 16; d_call: TRBD2
cdr3_nt: TGTGCCAGCAGTTTAATGTTACTGTACAATGAGCAGTTCTTC; cdr3_aa: CASSLMLLYNEQFF; clone_size: few; j_call: TRBJ2-1; v_call: TRBV12-3/TRBV12-4; cdr3_length: 14; d_call: -
cdr3_nt: TGCGCCAGCAGCCAAGGGATAGGGGGTTCTCAGCCCCAGCATTTT; cdr3_aa: CASSQGIGGSQPQHF; clone_size: -; j_call: TRBJ1-5; v_call: TRBV4-1; cdr3_length: 15; d_call: -
cdr3_nt: TGTGCCAGCAGCTTAATGTCACTTAGGACCGAAACTAACTATGGCTACACCTTC; cdr3_aa: CASSLMSLRTETNYGYTF; clone_size: -; j_call: TRBJ1-2; v_call: TRBV7-2; cdr3_length: 18; d_call: -
cdr3_nt: TGCGCCAGCAGCGTCGGACCCTCCGGAAACACCATATATTTT; cdr3_aa: CASSVGPSGNTIYF; clone_size: -; j_call: TRBJ1-3; v_call: TRBV5-1; cdr3_length: 14; d_call: -
cdr3_nt: TGCGCCAGCAGTCAGGGAAGGTTGAGGGGGGGCAGCTCCTACAATGAGCAGTTCTTC; cdr3_aa: CASSQGRLRGGSSYNEQFF; clone_size: few; j_call: TRBJ2-1; v_call: TRBV4-1; cdr3_length: 19; d_call: -
cdr3_nt: TGTGCCAGCAGCTTCGGCGGGGGGGGGAACATTCAGTACTTC; cdr3_aa: CASSFGGGGNIQYF; clone_size: -; j_call: TRBJ2-4; v_call: TRBV7-2; cdr3_length: 14; d_call: TRBD2
cdr3_nt: TGTGCCAGCAGTTGGACAGAAAGCTCCTACGAGCAGTACTTC; cdr3_aa: CASSWTESSYEQYF; clone_size: -; j_call: TRBJ2-7; v_call: TRBV2; cdr3_length: 14; d_call: -
cdr3_nt: TGTGCCAGCAGCCAAGGTGCAGGGGAGACTGAAGCTTTCTTT; cdr3_aa: CASSQGAGETEAFF; clone_size: -; j_call: TRBJ1-1; v_call: TRBV3-1; cdr3_length: 14; d_call: -
cdr3_nt: TGTGCCAGCAGTGATCCCGGGACAGGGAATGAAAAACTGTTTTTT; cdr3_aa: CASSDPGTGNEKLFF; clone_size: -; j_call: TRBJ1-4; v_call: TRBV25-1; cdr3_length: 15; d_call: TRBD1
cdr3_nt: TGTGCCAGCAGCAAGGGACTAGCGGGGGCGGGTGAGACCCAGTACTTC; cdr3_aa: CASSKGLAGAGETQYF; clone_size: few; j_call: TRBJ2-5; v_call: TRBV9; cdr3_length: 16; d_call: TRBD2
cdr3_nt: TGTGCCAGCAGTTTAAATGACAAACAGCCCCAGCATTTT; cdr3_aa: CASSLNDKQPQHF; clone_size: few; j_call: TRBJ1-5; v_call: TRBV28; cdr3_length: 13; d_call: -
cdr3_nt: TGTGCCAGCAGCTTGGTCCCAGGGGATTTTAACTATGGCTACACCTTC; cdr3_aa: CASSLVPGDFNYGYTF; clone_size: few; j_call: TRBJ1-2; v_call: TRBV7-2; cdr3_length: 16; d_call: -
cdr3_nt: TGTGCCAGCAGTCCCGACGGAAACATTCAGTACTTC; cdr3_aa: CASSPDGNIQYF; clone_size: -; j_call: TRBJ2-4; v_call: TRBV6-5; cdr3_length: 12; d_call: -
cdr3_nt: TGCGCCAGCAGCGGCGCCGCAAGGGCAGGCGGCTACACCTTC; cdr3_aa: CASSGAARAGGYTF; clone_size: -; j_call: TRBJ1-2; v_call: TRBV4-1; cdr3_length: 14; d_call: -
cdr3_nt: TGTGCCACCAGTGACCCCGGGACAGACGGCGGGGAGCTGTTTTTT; cdr3_aa: CATSDPGTDGGELFF; clone_size: few; j_call: TRBJ2-2; v_call: TRBV24-1; cdr3_length: 15; d_call: TRBD1
cdr3_nt: TGCGCCAGCAGCCAAGTGGGAACAGGGGGAGGCACAGATACGCAGTATTTT; cdr3_aa: CASSQVGTGGGTDTQYF; clone_size: -; j_call: TRBJ2-3; v_call: TRBV4-3; cdr3_length: 17; d_call: TRBD1
cdr3_nt: TGTGCCATCAGTGAGTCGGCCGTGGGGACCCAGTACTTC; cdr3_aa: CAISESAVGTQYF; clone_size: -; j_call: TRBJ2-5; v_call: TRBV10-3; cdr3_length: 13; d_call: -
cdr3_nt: TGTGCCTGGAGTGGGAACAGAAGAGGGACTGAAGCTTTCTTT; cdr3_aa: CAWSGNRRGTEAFF; clone_size: -; j_call: TRBJ1-1; v_call: TRBV30; cdr3_length: 14; d_call: -
cdr3_nt: TGTGCCAGCCGCCGAAGGGGAGGTTCGGAGACCCAGTACTTC; cdr3_aa: CASRRRGGSETQYF; clone_size: few; j_call: TRBJ2-5; v_call: TRBV6-1; cdr3_length: 14; d_call: -
cdr3_nt: TGTGCCAGCAGCTTTGATACAGATACGCAGTATTTT; cdr3_aa: CASSFDTDTQYF; clone_size: many; j_call: TRBJ2-3; v_call: TRBV7-9; cdr3_length: 12; d_call: -
cdr3_nt: TGCGCCAGCAGCCACTGGGCTGGGCAGTTCTTC; cdr3_aa: CASSHWAGQFF; clone_size: -; j_call: TRBJ2-1; v_call: TRBV4-1; cdr3_length: 11; d_call: -
cdr3_nt: TGTGCCAGCAGGACGGACAGGGGTTACACAGATACGCAGTATTTT; cdr3_aa: CASRTDRGYTDTQYF; clone_size: -; j_call: TRBJ2-3; v_call: TRBV6-5; cdr3_length: 15; d_call: TRBD1
cdr3_nt: TGTGCCACCAGTGATTCGACAGGGAGGAGCACCGGGGAGCTGTTTTTT; cdr3_aa: CATSDSTGRSTGELFF; clone_size: -; j_call: TRBJ2-2; v_call: TRBV24-1; cdr3_length: 16; d_call: -
cdr3_nt: TGTGCCAGCAGCTTAGGACAGGGCTCATCCTATGGCTACACCTTC; cdr3_aa: CASSLGQGSSYGYTF; clone_size: few; j_call: TRBJ1-2; v_call: TRBV7-2; cdr3_length: 15; d_call: TRBD1
cdr3_nt: TGCGCCAGCAGCTGGGGGGACAGGGGGCCTAACACTGAAGCTTTCTTT; cdr3_aa: CASSWGDRGPNTEAFF; clone_size: many; j_call: TRBJ1-1; v_call: TRBV5-1; cdr3_length: 16; d_call: TRBD1
cdr3_nt: TGTGCCAGCAGTCCAACCGGGCAGAACACCGGGGAGCTGTTTTTT; cdr3_aa: CASSPTGQNTGELFF; clone_size: -; j_call: TRBJ2-2; v_call: TRBV2; cdr3_length: 15; d_call: -
cdr3_nt: TGTGCCACCCTCGGGCTAGCGGGGAACTACAATGAGCAGTTCTTC; cdr3_aa: CATLGLAGNYNEQFF; clone_size: -; j_call: TRBJ2-1; v_call: TRBV6-5; cdr3_length: 15; d_call: TRBD2
cdr3_nt: TGCGCCAGCAGCCTCAAAGTCTGGGGGGCCGATCAGCCCCAGCATTTT; cdr3_aa: CASSLKVWGADQPQHF; clone_size: many; j_call: TRBJ1-5; v_call: TRBV4-1; cdr3_length: 16; d_call: -
cdr3_nt: TGTGCCAGCAGCTTAGCGGGTAGCGGGGGGGCCCGGAGCACAGATACGCAGTATTTT; cdr3_aa: CASSLAGSGGARSTDTQYF; clone_size: -; j_call: TRBJ2-3; v_call: TRBV7-2; cdr3_length: 19; d_call: TRBD2
cdr3_nt: TGTGCCAGCAGCCTTGATTCCCGCGGCTACACCTTC; cdr3_aa: CASSLDSRGYTF; clone_size: many; j_call: TRBJ1-2; v_call: TRBV7-2; cdr3_length: 12; d_call: -
cdr3_nt: TGCAGTGCTAGAGGGTTTAACTCCTACAATGAGCAGTTCTTC; cdr3_aa: CSARGFNSYNEQFF; clone_size: -; j_call: TRBJ2-1; v_call: TRBV20-1; cdr3_length: 14; d_call: -
cdr3_nt: TGTGCCAGCAGTTTAGCTGGGGGGAGGGCCTATGGCTACACCTTC; cdr3_aa: CASSLAGGRAYGYTF; clone_size: -; j_call: TRBJ1-2; v_call: TRBV12-3/TRBV12-4; cdr3_length: 15; d_call: -
cdr3_nt: TGTGCCACCAGTGATCCTGGACAGGGGTCCCAAGAGACCCAGTACTTC; cdr3_aa: CATSDPGQGSQETQYF; clone_size: few; j_call: TRBJ2-5; v_call: TRBV24-1; cdr3_length: 16; d_call: TRBD1
cdr3_nt: TGTGCCACCCGGGCGACAGGGTCAACAGATACGCAGTATTTT; cdr3_aa: CATRATGSTDTQYF; clone_size: many; j_call: TRBJ2-3; v_call: TRBV6-1; cdr3_length: 14; d_call: TRBD1